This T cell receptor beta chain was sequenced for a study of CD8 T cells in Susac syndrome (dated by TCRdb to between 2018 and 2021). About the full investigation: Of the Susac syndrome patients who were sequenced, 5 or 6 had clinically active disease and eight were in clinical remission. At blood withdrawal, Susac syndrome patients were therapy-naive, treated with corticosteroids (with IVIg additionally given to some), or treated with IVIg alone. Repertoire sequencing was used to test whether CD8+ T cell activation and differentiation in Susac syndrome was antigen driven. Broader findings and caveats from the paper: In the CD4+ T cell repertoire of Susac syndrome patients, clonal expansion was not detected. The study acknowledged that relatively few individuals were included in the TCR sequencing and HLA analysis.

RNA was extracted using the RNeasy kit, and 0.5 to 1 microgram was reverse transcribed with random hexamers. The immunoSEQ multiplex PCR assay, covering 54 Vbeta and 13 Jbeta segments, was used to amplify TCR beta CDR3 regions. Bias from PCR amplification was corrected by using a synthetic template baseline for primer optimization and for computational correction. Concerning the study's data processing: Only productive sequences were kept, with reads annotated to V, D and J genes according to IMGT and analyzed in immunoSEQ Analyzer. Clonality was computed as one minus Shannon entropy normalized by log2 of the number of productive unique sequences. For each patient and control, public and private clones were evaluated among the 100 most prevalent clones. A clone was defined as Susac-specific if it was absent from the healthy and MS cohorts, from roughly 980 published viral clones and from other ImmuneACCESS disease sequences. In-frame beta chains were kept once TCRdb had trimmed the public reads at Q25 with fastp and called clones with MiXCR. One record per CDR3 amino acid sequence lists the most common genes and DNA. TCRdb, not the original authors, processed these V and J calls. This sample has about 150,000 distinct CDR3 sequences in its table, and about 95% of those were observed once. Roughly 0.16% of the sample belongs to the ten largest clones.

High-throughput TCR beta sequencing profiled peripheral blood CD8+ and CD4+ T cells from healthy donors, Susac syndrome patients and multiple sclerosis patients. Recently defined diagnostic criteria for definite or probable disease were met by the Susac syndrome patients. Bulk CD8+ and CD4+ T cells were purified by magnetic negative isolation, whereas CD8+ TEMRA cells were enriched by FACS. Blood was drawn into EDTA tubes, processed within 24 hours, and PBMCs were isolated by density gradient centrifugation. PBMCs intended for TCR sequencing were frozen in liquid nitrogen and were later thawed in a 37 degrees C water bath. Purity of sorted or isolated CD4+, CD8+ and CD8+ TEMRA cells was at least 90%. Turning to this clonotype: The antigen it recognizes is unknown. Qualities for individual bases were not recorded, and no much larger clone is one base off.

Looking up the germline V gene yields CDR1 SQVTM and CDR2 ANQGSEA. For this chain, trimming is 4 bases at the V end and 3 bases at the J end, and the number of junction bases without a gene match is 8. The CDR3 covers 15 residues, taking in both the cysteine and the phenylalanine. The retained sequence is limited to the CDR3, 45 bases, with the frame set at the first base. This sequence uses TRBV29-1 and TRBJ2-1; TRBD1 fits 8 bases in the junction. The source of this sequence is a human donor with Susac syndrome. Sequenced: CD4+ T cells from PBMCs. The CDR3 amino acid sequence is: CSVASLDRDYNEQFF. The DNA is TGCAGCGTTGCGTCCCTGGACAGGGACTACAATGAGCAGTTCTTC.